This T cell receptor beta chain stems from a study of blood T cell repertoires in COVID-19. How the authors handled the data: Reference gene primer amplification gave estimated nucleated cell counts. The assay was immunoSEQ multiplex PCR, and TCRdb's table has in-frame clones only and misses some. That table furnishes V, J and clone size, whereas the DNA furnished D and trimming. This table holds approximately 120,000 clones, more than 70% found once. This clone was detected once. Material for sequencing was peripheral blood. The TCR sequence derives from a human donor in a cohort sampled during active COVID-19.

CDR3 DNA sequence: TGTGCCAGCAAAGGACAGGGAGGTCGTTACACTGAAGCTTTCTTT. Its protein product is CASKGQGGRYTEAFF. The chain links TRBV6-5 to TRBJ1-1; 8 positions agree with TRBD1. This CDR3 is built from 15 residues. In germline, CDR1 is MNHEY, CDR2 SVGAGI. The ends lost 7 bases at V and 3 bases at J; junction bases unmatched: 10.